This T cell receptor beta chain emerged from a study of radiotherapy plus CTLA-4 blockade in lung cancer. From germline, CDR1 is MDHEN and CDR2 SYDVKM. This CDR3 has 16 amino acids. With V trimmed by 6 bases and J by 0 bases, 6 bases remained unmatched. Assay: immunoSEQ multiplex PCR; the TCRdb copy retains only in-frame clones and omits some. Among over 85,000 clones, approximately 72% were seen once, and the ten largest hold roughly 2.8%. Participants had chemo-refractory metastatic non-small-cell lung cancer and were treated with focal radiation plus ipilimumab CTLA-4 blockade. This clone was seen only a few times.

The receptor's source is a human donor with non-small cell lung cancer who had a partial response to radiotherapy plus ipilimumab. Some clones in this sample may be carry-over from other donors' samples. The genes are TRBV28 and TRBJ1-3, with TRBD1 matching 9 bases. This specimen was peripheral blood, taken from a patient treated with radiotherapy plus ipilimumab. CDR3 amino acids: CASRSPGQGSGNTIYF. The CDR3, as DNA: TGTGCCAGCAGGTCTCCGGGACAGGGCTCTGGAAACACCATATATTTT.